This record covers a single T cell receptor (beta chain). What it recognizes is unknown. The data were obtained in a study of Graves' ophthalmopathy and Graves' hyperthyroidism. Study as a whole: Cases classed as stable hyperthyroidism had no ophthalmopathy within 18 months of follow-up. Study results and limitations: The model's ophthalmopathy progression predictions had around 64% sensitivity and roughly 72% specificity.

The germline V gene encodes CDR1 MDHEN and CDR2 SYDVKM. Trimming took off 6 bases at V and 3 bases at J, with 12 bases between the two ends. The CDR3 sequence is 13 residues long. From RNA, the CDR3 regions of TCR beta chains were amplified and sequenced. The first round was an RT-PCR with HTBI primers, and the second round was a multiplex PCR. TCRdb independently ran MiXCR on the multiplex PCR reads; one entry per CDR3 protein. The data hold 500,000 to 600,000 distinct CDR3 sequences, with just under 40% observed a single time. Sequencing input: peripheral blood or thyroid tissue (not recorded which). This chain uses TRBV28 with TRBJ2-7; D is perhaps TRBD2 (5 bases). This receptor was taken from an adult man with Graves' hyperthyroidism. DNA of the CDR3: TGTGCCAGCAGCGGACTGGTGAACTACGAGCAGTACTTC. The encoded protein is CASSGLVNYEQYF.